This TCR beta chain was identified in a study of a mutant IDH1 vaccine in newly diagnosed glioma. Germline V gene data show CDR1 as MRHNA and CDR2 as SNTAGT. V shed 4 bases, J shed 7 bases, and the junction held 6 bases outside the gene matches. The CDR3 sequence is 14 residues long. The time point: week 35, safety follow-up. A single vaccine dose contained 300 ug of mutant IDH1 20-mer peptide, and topical imiquimod was used with it. Concerning this clone: Its cognate antigen is unknown.

Generated by immunoSEQ multiplex PCR, the TCRdb table keeps only in-frame clones and is missing some. This table has 35,000 to 45,000 clones, 65% to 90% appearing once. Sequencing used PBMCs, obtained from a glioma patient whose treatment included an IDH1 peptide vaccine. The receptor was derived from a woman in her fifties or sixties with glioma. This chain connects TRBV6-4 to TRBJ2-3, with 9 bases that match TRBD1. The CDR3 loop is CASSVGTGPNTQYF. In DNA form, the CDR3 reads TGTGCCAGCAGTGTTGGGACAGGGCCGAATACGCAGTATTTT.